The clone carrying this T cell receptor beta chain was seen only a few times. What it recognizes is unknown. The J segment lost 8 bases and the V segment lost 6 bases, leaving 7 bases of the junction unmatched. This CDR3 has 15 residues. Germline CDR1 MDHEN, CDR2 SYDVKM. This record belongs to a study of spatial heterogeneity in lung cancer. Study-wide results and limits: Tumors with more nonsynonymous mutations had more expanded intratumoral alpha and beta TCRs. Regional and ubiquitous nonsynonymous mutations were tracked by counts of regional and ubiquitous expanded TCRs, respectively.

The time point denotes: sample taken at primary tumor resection. The donor population consisted of under 75 patients with untreated, early-stage non-small cell lung cancer. Researchers sequenced whole RNA taken from tumor, nontumor lung or frozen PBMC without sorting. Every TCR cDNA molecule carried a tag that served as a unique molecular identifier. TCRdb passed the 5' RACE reads through MiXCR, listing each CDR3 protein once. The data contain 12,000 or so distinct CDR3 sequences, roughly 15% of them seen just once; the ten biggest clones take up around 15%. This sequence joins TRBV28 and TRBJ2-1; the match to TRBD2 covers 13 bases. The sequences come from lung tumor tissue, collected at surgery. The receptor was derived from a male donor with early-stage non-small cell lung cancer. CDR3 residues: CASRTTSGRAYEQFF. The CDR3 coding sequence is TGTGCCAGCAGGACAACTAGCGGGAGGGCCTATGAGCAGTTCTTC.